Shown below are 20 T cell receptor beta chains from a single sample sequenced in a study of OX40 agonist ivuxolimab in advanced cancers. Sequenced by immunoSEQ multiplex PCR; TCRdb stores in-frame clones only, minus some. The table shows more than 85,000 clones, with about 91% occurring only once. Sequenced material: CD4+ or CD8+ T cells sorted from blood, taken in a trial of the OX40 agonist ivuxolimab. Receptors were obtained from an adult with an advanced solid tumor such as melanoma, head and neck, liver or kidney cancer.

V usage is TRBV2 and J usage is TRBJ2-5; 10 nucleotides agree with TRBD2. Unmatched junction bases numbered 4, after V lost 8 bases and J lost 4 bases. Germline CDR1 and CDR2: SNHLY and FYNNEI. This CDR3 contains 13 residues. CDR3 sequence (DNA): TGTGCCAGCGACTTAGCGGGAGGAGAGACCCAGTACTTC. Translation: CASDLAGGETQYF.

The genes are TRBV10-3 and TRBJ2-1; D might be TRBD2 (6 bases). The CDR3 sequence is 14 residues long. V lost 6 bases and J lost 4, with 13 bases in between. Germline V gene data show CDR1 as ENHRY and CDR2 as SYGVKD. The CDR3 bases are TGTGCCATCAGGCCTAGCGCGGGTTACAATGAGCAGTTCTTC. Translated, it gives CAIRPSAGYNEQFF.

The chain employs TRBV7-8 and TRBJ2-6; perhaps TRBD1 as D (5 bases). Trimming left V 6 bases short and J 1 base short, with 16 bases between. Germline assignment: CDR1 SGHVS and CDR2 FQNEAQ. The CDR3 runs to 17 residues. This CDR3 reads CASRNTGPRSGANVLTF. As DNA, the CDR3 is TGTGCCAGCAGGAACACAGGTCCCCGATCTGGGGCCAACGTCCTGACTTTC.

This clone showed up just once. This chain links TRBV19 with TRBJ2-5; TRBD1 agrees at 7 bases. V trimming: 4 bases; J trimming: 5 bases; junction bases outside the gene matches: 10. This CDR3 has 15 amino acids. Per germline, CDR1 LNHDA and CDR2 SQIVND (reference sequence). CDR3 loop: CASSTATGVGETQYF. The CDR3 DNA reads as TGTGCCAGTAGTACAGCAACAGGGGTAGGGGAGACCCAGTACTTC. Using reference TRBV19 and TRBJ2-5 for the parts outside the CDR3, the full variable domain is DGGITQSPKYLFRKEGQNVTLSCEQNLNHDAMYWYRQDPGQGLRLIYYSQIVNDFQKGDIAEGYSVSREKKESFPLTVTSAQKNPTAFYLCASSTATGVGETQYFGPGTRLLVL.

This clone is a singleton in its sample. This chain connects TRBV7-9 to TRBJ1-2, with D perhaps matching TRBD1 (5 bases). Looked up from germline, CDR1 is SEHNR and CDR2 is FQNEAQ (reference sequence). The V end was cut by 2 bases, the J end by 3 bases, with 16 bases between. This CDR3 region has 16 residues. As DNA, the CDR3 is TGTGCCAGCAGCTTATGGGCAGGAGGGGTCGACTATGGCTACACCTTC. Translating it yields CASSLWAGGVDYGYTF.

V usage is TRBV5-4 and J usage is TRBJ1-3, with D unclear. Germline V gene lookup returns CDR1 SGHNT and CDR2 YYREEE (reference sequence). Trimming left V 0 bases short and J 2 bases short, with 3 bases between. The CDR3 has 13 amino acids. CDR3 coding DNA: TGTGCCAGCAGCTTGGAGACTGGAAACACCATATATTTT. Translated, it gives CASSLETGNTIYF.

The chain joins TRBV5-1 to TRBJ2-2, with TRBD2 matching 13 bases. The CDR3 loop spans 16 amino acids. The V gene end was trimmed by 4 bases and the J gene end by 4 bases; junction bases not matched to a gene: 4. Germline loops: CDR1 SGHRS, CDR2 YFSETQ. CDR3 in amino acids: CASSIGTSGITGELFF. CDR3 bases: TGCGCCAGCAGCATTGGGACTAGCGGGATCACCGGGGAGCTGTTTTTT.

This chain uses TRBV18 with TRBJ2-3; maybe TRBD1 (5 bases). There are 15 residues in the CDR3. Deletions cut 1 base from V and 1 base from J, with 9 bases between. The germline V gene has CDR1 KGHSH and CDR2 LQKENI. The CDR3 DNA reads as TGTGCCAGCTCACCACAAAAGGGGCGCACAGATACGCAGTATTTT. The encoded protein is CASSPQKGRTDTQYF.

This chain uses TRBV7-3 with TRBJ1-2, with D possibly TRBD1 on 5 matching bases. CDR1 SGHTA and CDR2 FQGTGA come from the germline V gene. Trimming took 5 bases from V and 0 from J, leaving 19 bases between them. This CDR3 is built from 17 residues. CDR3 residues: CASSPHPGPSTNYGYTF. CDR3 nucleotides: TGTGCCAGCAGCCCGCATCCGGGACCTAGTACTAACTATGGCTACACCTTC.

This chain connects TRBV11-2 to TRBJ2-1; 7 bases line up with TRBD2. The CDR3 contains 15 residues. Germline V lookup: CDR1 SGHAT, CDR2 FQNNGV. J lost 4 bases, V lost 5 bases, and 8 bases had no gene match. The CDR3 DNA reads TGTGCCAGCAGCCCCCAGCGGGGAGTTTACAATGAGCAGTTCTTC. Translating it yields CASSPQRGVYNEQFF. Complete variable domain (other parts from reference TRBV11-2 and TRBJ2-1): EAGVAQSPRYKIIEKRQSVAFWCNPISGHATLYWYQQILGQGPKLLIQFQNNGVVDDSQLPKDRFSAERLKGVDSTLKIQPAKLEDSAVYLCASSPQRGVYNEQFFGPGTRLTVL.

This rearrangement joins TRBV28 to TRBJ1-5, with TRBD1 identical over 7 bases. CDR1 is MDHEN, CDR2 SYDVKM, per germline. The CDR3 covers 14 residues. Losses at the gene ends were 6 bases for V and 2 bases for J; bases not matched to a gene: 4. CDR3 in amino acids: CASRRGQGNQPQHF. DNA of the CDR3: TGTGCCAGCAGACGTGGACAGGGCAATCAGCCCCAGCATTTT.

V is TRBV2 and J is TRBJ1-5; a weak D match, TRBD1 (6 bases). V gave up 9 bases and J gave up 7 bases, with 19 bases separating them. Germline V gene data show CDR1 as SNHLY and CDR2 as FYNNEI. CDR3 length: 14 residues. The CDR3 DNA follows: TGTGCCAGTCGGGGAGGGGGGTCTGGACAGCCCCAGCATTTT. It encodes CASRGGGSGQPQHF.

The chain couples TRBV10-3 to TRBJ2-7, with TRBD1 matching over 8 bases. Germline assignment: CDR1 ENHRY and CDR2 SYGVKD. J gave up 7 bases and V 5 bases, and 4 bases lay outside the gene matches. This CDR3 is 12 amino acids long. The CDR3 loop reads CAISSGGREQYF. The CDR3 DNA is TGTGCCATCAGTTCAGGGGGCAGGGAGCAGTACTTC.

DNA of the CDR3: TGTGCCATCAGTGAGTCGTTATTTCGGCAGGGTGGCAGGTGGGAGCAGTTCTTC. Amino acids: CAISESLFRQGGRWEQFF. This chain uses TRBV10-3 with TRBJ2-1; perhaps TRBD1 as D (5 bases). The CDR3 is 18 amino acids. CDR1 and CDR2 (germline): ENHRY, SYGVKD. The V end was cut by 0 bases, the J end by 10 bases, with 25 bases between.

The rearrangement uses TRBV7-9 and TRBJ2-3; the D gene could be TRBD1 or TRBD2 (5 bases each). The CDR3 is 13 residues long. Trimming pared 1 base from V and 6 bases from J, leaving 8 bases between. Germline assignment: CDR1 SEHNR and CDR2 FQNEAQ (reference sequence). Here the CDR3 reads CASSLDGADTQYF. For the CDR3, the DNA is TGTGCCAGCAGCTTAGACGGGGCCGATACGCAGTATTTT.

The chain is built from TRBV29-1 and TRBJ2-7; 7 nucleotides line up with TRBD1. Germline loops: CDR1 SQVTM, CDR2 ANQGSEA. J gave up 3 bases and V 7 bases, and 6 bases lay outside the gene matches. This CDR3 is built from 12 residues. The CDR3 protein is CSANRGNYEQYF. The CDR3 DNA follows: TGCAGCGCAAACAGGGGAAACTACGAGCAGTACTTC.

The chain is built from TRBV7-2 and TRBJ2-1; 10 bases line up with TRBD2. Germline assignment: CDR1 SGHTA and CDR2 FQGNSA. Trimming removed 5 bases from V and 9 bases from J; junction bases left unmatched: 13. This CDR3 has 16 amino acids. The CDR3 here is CASSNAPGLASVEQFF. The CDR3 DNA is TGTGCCAGCAGCAACGCTCCGGGACTAGCGTCGGTTGAGCAGTTCTTC.

This chain connects TRBV4-3 to TRBJ1-5; a weak D match, TRBD1 (5 bases). Trimming removed 0 bases at V and 4 bases at J, with 10 bases between. Germline values: CDR1 LGHNA, CDR2 YSLEER. The CDR3 is made up of 15 amino acids. CDR3 residues: CASSQDLTANQPQHF. Written as DNA, the CDR3 is TGCGCCAGCAGCCAAGATTTGACAGCTAATCAGCCCCAGCATTTT.

Only one count was recorded for this clone. This chain uses TRBV4-2 with TRBJ2-7; 7 bases fit TRBD2. The CDR3 consists of 18 residues. Germline V gives CDR1 LGHNA, CDR2 YNFKEQ. V trimming: 1 base; J trimming: 1 base; junction bases outside the gene matches: 13. CDR3 bases: TGTGCCAGCAGCCAAGGCGGATCGAGGCGGGAGTATTCCTACGAGCAGTACTTC. Translating it yields CASSQGGSRREYSYEQYF.

This clone showed up just once. CDR3 bases: TGTGCCAGCTCGTCCAATTCGGAGGAGACCCAGTACTTC. It is translated as CASSSNSEETQYF. The rearrangement links TRBV18 to TRBJ2-5; D is unresolved. Germline lookup yields CDR1 KGHSH and CDR2 LQKENI. V lost 6 bases, J lost 5 bases, and 13 bases lay in between. The CDR3 is 13 residues long.